This is a list of T cell receptor beta chains from one sample in a study of T cells in Graves' hyperthyroidism and ophthalmopathy. TCRdb used MiXCR to reprocess the multiplex PCR reads, holding one entry per CDR3 protein. Of about 360,000 distinct CDR3 sequences listed, roughly 13% are singletons. Input material: blood. These receptors were collected from a woman aged 18-35 years with Graves' hyperthyroidism. The CDR3 runs from the conserved cysteine through the conserved F or W. A D gene is named only where the DNA matches it firmly. Clone size is not always given. Where it is, it says once, few, many or a class for expanded clones.

TRBV18,-,-,TRBJ1-1,TGTGCCAGCTCACCCAGGACAGCAGCCTGGGGCGGCACTGAAGCTTTCTTT,CASSPRTAAWGGTEAFF
TRBV7-2,many,TRBD2,TRBJ2-1,TGTGCCAGCAGCGCACATAGACTAGCGGGAGGTATCGGTGAGCAGTTCTTC,CASSAHRLAGGIGEQFF
TRBV28,-,TRBD1,TRBJ1-5,TGTGCCACCGGGGACAGCTTGTCTGATCAGCCCCAGCATTTT,CATGDSLSDQPQHF
TRBV12-5,few,-,TRBJ2-3,TGTGCTAGTGGTTTCCAGAAGGGGGGGATCACAGATACGCAGTATTTT,CASGFQKGGITDTQYF
TRBV3-1,many,-,TRBJ1-2,TGTGCCAGCAGCCAAGGGGGTGGCTACACCTTC,CASSQGGGYTF
TRBV6-1,many,TRBD2,TRBJ2-3,TGTGCCAGCAGGAGACGGGGGACTAGCGGGAGTGATACGCAGTATTTT,CASRRRGTSGSDTQYF
TRBV7-2,many,TRBD2,TRBJ2-1,TGTGCCAGCAGCGGATCTAGCGGCTACTACAATGAGCAGTTCTTC,CASSGSSGYYNEQFF
TRBV7-2,-,TRBD1,TRBJ1-1,TGTGCCAGCAGCTACGCGGGACAGGGAGCTTTCTTT,CASSYAGQGAFF
TRBV10-3,many,TRBD1,TRBJ2-7,TGTGCCATCAGTACCGGGACAGGGGGCTACGAGCAGTACTTC,CAISTGTGGYEQYF
TRBV5-1,many,-,TRBJ2-1,TGCGCCAGCAGCTTTGGATTGGGGGCGGGCCCTCCTTCCTACAATGAGCAGTTCTTC,CASSFGLGAGPPSYNEQFF
TRBV5-4,-,TRBD1,TRBJ2-5,TGTGCCAGCACCCGCCGGGACAGGAGTCAAGAGACCCAGTACTTC,CASTRRDRSQETQYF
TRBV9,many,TRBD1,TRBJ2-3,TGTGCCAGCAGTGCGGACAGGGATATAGATACGCAGTATTTT,CASSADRDIDTQYF
TRBV6-1,-,-,TRBJ1-1,TGTGCCAGCAGTCCCCAGTCCGCCGGGGGCACTGAAGCTTTCTTT,CASSPQSAGGTEAFF
TRBV9,many,-,TRBJ2-1,TGTGCCAGCAGCGTCCTACCCGGATCCAGGGAGTACAATGAGCAGTTCTTC,CASSVLPGSREYNEQFF
TRBV20-1,many,-,TRBJ2-7,TGCAGTGCTAGAGTACAGGAGAGCTCCTACGAGCAGTACTTC,CSARVQESSYEQYF
TRBV30,-,TRBD1,TRBJ2-7,TGTGCCTGGAGGTCCAGGGGGTTAATAGGTTCCTACGAGCAGTACTTC,CAWRSRGLIGSYEQYF
TRBV11-2,many,TRBD1,TRBJ2-7,TGTGCCAGCAGCTCCGCCCGGGGACAGGGCGGAGGCGAGCAGTACTTC,CASSSARGQGGGEQYF
TRBV4-1,many,-,TRBJ1-2,TGCGCCAGCAGCCAACCCCGGACGGGAGACTATGGCTACACCTTC,CASSQPRTGDYGYTF
TRBV4-2,few,-,TRBJ1-1,TGTGCCAGCAGCCCTACCGCAGGGCGGGTGGACACTGAAGCTTTCTTT,CASSPTAGRVDTEAFF
TRBV5-5,few,-,TRBJ1-3,TGTGCCAGCAGCCCGGTCCTTGACACCCCCTCTGGAAACACCATATATTTT,CASSPVLDTPSGNTIYF
TRBV6-1,many,TRBD2,TRBJ2-1,TGTGCCAGCAGTTATAGCGGGGGGGACAATGAGCAGTTCTTC,CASSYSGGDNEQFF
TRBV20-1,-,-,TRBJ2-3,TGCAGTGCGTGGCCGCAAAGAGGAAAAAATACGCAGTATTTT,CSAWPQRGKNTQYF
TRBV12-3/TRBV12-4,many,-,TRBJ1-1,TGTGCCAGCAGTTTAGCGGTTGGGGGTACTGAAGCTTTCTTT,CASSLAVGGTEAFF
TRBV7-2,many,TRBD2,TRBJ2-7,TGTGCCAGCAGCTTGACTAGCGGGACCTACGAGCAGTACTTC,CASSLTSGTYEQYF
TRBV4-2,few,TRBD2,TRBJ2-7,TGTGCCAGCAGCCAAGCCATTTCTCTAGCGGGTAATTCCTACGAGCAGTACTTC,CASSQAISLAGNSYEQYF
TRBV6-1,few,TRBD1,TRBJ1-5,TGTGCCAGCAGTAGACAGGGGAGAAATCAGCCCCAGCATTTT,CASSRQGRNQPQHF
TRBV7-3,many,-,TRBJ1-2,TGTGCCAGCAGCTTAACCGGGGGGCGGGATGGCTACACCTTC,CASSLTGGRDGYTF
TRBV7-7,many,-,TRBJ2-5,TGTGCTAGCAGCTTAGGAGACGGCGGAGAGACCCAGTACTTC,CASSLGDGGETQYF
TRBV4-1,-,-,TRBJ1-2,TGCGCCAGCAGCCAAGATCGCACAGGGATTTGGGGCTACACCTTC,CASSQDRTGIWGYTF
TRBV20-1,few,TRBD2,TRBJ2-6,TGCAGTGCTAGTGCGGGGGACTCTGGGGCCAACGTCCTGACTTTC,CSASAGDSGANVLTF
TRBV18,many,-,TRBJ2-7,TGTGCCAGCTCACCGGACTATATCTCCTACGAGCAGTACTTC,CASSPDYISYEQYF
TRBV28,many,TRBD2,TRBJ2-7,TGTGCCAGCAGTTCGGGGGGAGGGGTCTACGAGCAGTACTTC,CASSSGGGVYEQYF
TRBV11-2,many,TRBD1,TRBJ1-1,TGTGCCAGCAGCCTATACAGGGGGGGCACTGAAGCTTTCTTT,CASSLYRGGTEAFF
TRBV7-3,many,-,TRBJ2-1,TGTGCCAGCAGCCCAGATCGAAACAATGAGCAGTTCTTC,CASSPDRNNEQFF
TRBV12-3/TRBV12-4,many,TRBD1,TRBJ1-1,TGTGCCAGCAGGCTCGACAGGGGACGTTCGAACACTGAAGCTTTCTTT,CASRLDRGRSNTEAFF
TRBV2,many,-,TRBJ2-4,TGTGCCAGCAGTTATCGAGCCAAAAACATTCAGTACTTC,CASSYRAKNIQYF
TRBV19,-,TRBD2,TRBJ2-5,TGTGCCAGTAGTATTGGGGGGGGATTAGCGGGCTTGGAGACCCAGTACTTC,CASSIGGGLAGLETQYF
TRBV5-1,-,-,TRBJ1-6,TGCGCCAGCAGCTTATTGACAGCTAATTCACCCCTCCACTTT,CASSLLTANSPLHF
TRBV12-3/TRBV12-4,many,TRBD1,TRBJ1-2,TGTGCCAGCAGTCGCCGGACAGGGGTGATATCTAACTATGGCTACACCTTC,CASSRRTGVISNYGYTF
TRBV24-1,many,-,TRBJ2-1,TGTGCCACCAGTGCCCAGGGCATAGCCGACAATGAGCAGTTCTTC,CATSAQGIADNEQFF
TRBV20-1,many,-,TRBJ1-2,TGCAGTGCTAGAGGGCAGGGCAGCCTTAACTATGGCTACACCTTC,CSARGQGSLNYGYTF
TRBV7-9,many,-,TRBJ2-1,TGTGCCAGCAGCCCCTTCCCCCATGAGCAGTTCTTC,CASSPFPHEQFF
TRBV7-2,many,-,TRBJ2-3,TGTGCCAGCAGTAGCCCCGCGGGTCGTCAGCTCACAGATACGCAGTATTTT,CASSSPAGRQLTDTQYF
TRBV24-1,many,-,TRBJ1-5,TGTGCCACCAGTGACGGGAGACTACCTAATCAGCCCCAGCATTTT,CATSDGRLPNQPQHF
TRBV4-3,few,-,TRBJ1-1,TGCGCCAGCAGCCTCAACCCAGGGTGGCCTGAAGCTTTCTTT,CASSLNPGWPEAFF
TRBV20-1,-,TRBD1,TRBJ1-5,TGCAGTGCTAGAGATCCGGGACAGGGGACTCAGCCCCAGCATTTT,CSARDPGQGTQPQHF
TRBV2,many,-,TRBJ1-2,TGTGCCAGCAGTGAAGGAGAAGGCTCTTATAACTATGGCTACACCTTC,CASSEGEGSYNYGYTF
TRBV5-1,few,-,TRBJ2-5,TGCGCCAGCAGCCCCGGGGCCAGTCAAAGGGAGACCCAGTACTTC,CASSPGASQRETQYF
TRBV7-3,few,-,TRBJ2-1,TGTGCCAGCTCGGTCTCAAATAGGGATGAGCAGTTCTTC,CASSVSNRDEQFF
TRBV10-3,-,-,TRBJ2-7,TGTGCCATCACGGGGGGGACAGGGTACGAGCAGTACTTC,CAITGGTGYEQYF
TRBV24-1,many,-,TRBJ2-1,TGTGCCACCAGTGATGGGACTTTTAATGAGCAGTTCTTC,CATSDGTFNEQFF
TRBV5-8,few,-,TRBJ2-3,TGTGCCAGCAGCTTGTTTAAACCTCCGGCGGCAGATACGCAGTATTTT,CASSLFKPPAADTQYF
TRBV5-6,-,TRBD1,TRBJ2-7,TGTGCCAGCAGCCGTTCGGACAGGACCGATGAGCAGTACTTC,CASSRSDRTDEQYF
TRBV5-6,few,-,TRBJ1-3,TGTGCCAGCAGCTTGTACCGGGACTTACTGTCTGGAAACACCATATATTTT,CASSLYRDLLSGNTIYF
TRBV7-2,many,TRBD1,TRBJ1-5,TGTGCCAGCAGGCCTACAGGGGAAGGTCAGCCCCAGCATTTT,CASRPTGEGQPQHF
TRBV20-1,many,-,TRBJ1-1,TGCAGTGCTACCATCCATGACAAGGCCAACACTGAAGCTTTCTTT,CSATIHDKANTEAFF
TRBV10-1,many,-,TRBJ2-1,TGCGCCAGCAGTGCTGGGACTCCAACGGAGCAGTTCTTC,CASSAGTPTEQFF
TRBV2,many,-,TRBJ1-2,TGTGCCAGCAGTGGTAGTAAGGGGGACACCTTTTATGGCTACACCTTC,CASSGSKGDTFYGYTF
TRBV9,-,-,TRBJ1-2,TGTGCCAGCAGCTTCTCGGGACGCGGCCCCTCTAACTATGGCTACACCTTC,CASSFSGRGPSNYGYTF
TRBV18,many,-,TRBJ2-5,TGTGCCAGCTCACCACCTTTCAGGGATGAAGAGACCCAGTACTTC,CASSPPFRDEETQYF